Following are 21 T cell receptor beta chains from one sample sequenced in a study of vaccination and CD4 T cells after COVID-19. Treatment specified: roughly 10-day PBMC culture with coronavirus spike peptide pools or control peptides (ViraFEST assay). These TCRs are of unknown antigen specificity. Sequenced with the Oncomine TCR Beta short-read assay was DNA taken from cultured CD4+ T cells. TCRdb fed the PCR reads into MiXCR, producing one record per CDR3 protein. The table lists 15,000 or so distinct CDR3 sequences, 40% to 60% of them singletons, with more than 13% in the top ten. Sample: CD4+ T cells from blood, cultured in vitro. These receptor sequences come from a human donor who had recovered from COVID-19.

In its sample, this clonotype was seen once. The CDR3 DNA reads TGTGCCAGCAGTTTTCAAGGGGGCCGCGATGAAAAACTGTTTTTT. Translating it yields CASSFQGGRDEKLFF. V gene TRBV27 combines with J gene TRBJ1-4, with 7 bases identical to TRBD1. Per the germline V gene, CDR1 is MNHEY and CDR2 is SMNVEV (reference sequence). V lost 3 bases, J lost 6 bases, and 7 bases stayed unmatched. The CDR3 totals 15 residues.

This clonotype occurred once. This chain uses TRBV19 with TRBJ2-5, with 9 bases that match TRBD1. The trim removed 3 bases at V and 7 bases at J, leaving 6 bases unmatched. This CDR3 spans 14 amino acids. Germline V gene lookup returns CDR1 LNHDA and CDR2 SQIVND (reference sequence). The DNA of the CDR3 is TGTGCCAGTAGTATCGGGACAGGGTTAGTGACCCAGTACTTC. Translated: CASSIGTGLVTQYF.

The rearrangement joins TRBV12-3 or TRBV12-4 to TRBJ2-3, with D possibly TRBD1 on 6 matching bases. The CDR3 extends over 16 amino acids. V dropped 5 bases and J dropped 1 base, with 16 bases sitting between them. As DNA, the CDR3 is TGTGCCAGCAGTCCGGGACAAACCATGCGCACAGATACGCAGTATTTT. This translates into CASSPGQTMRTDTQYF.

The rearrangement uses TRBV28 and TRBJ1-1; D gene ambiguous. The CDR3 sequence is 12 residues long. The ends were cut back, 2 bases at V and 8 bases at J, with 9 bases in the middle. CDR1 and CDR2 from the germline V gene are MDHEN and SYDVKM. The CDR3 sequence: CASSLEWSEAFF. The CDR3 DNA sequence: TGTGCCAGCAGTTTAGAGTGGAGCGAAGCTTTCTTT.

In DNA, the CDR3 is TGTGCCAGCAGCACAAGAGGAGGGCTTGAGCAGTACTTC. This translates into CASSTRGGLEQYF. J is TRBJ2-7 and V is TRBV7-8, with D perhaps TRBD2 (6 bases). The ends were cut back, 5 bases at V and 7 bases at J, with 15 bases in the middle. The CDR3 has 13 residues. Looked up from germline, CDR1 is SGHVS and CDR2 is FQNEAQ.

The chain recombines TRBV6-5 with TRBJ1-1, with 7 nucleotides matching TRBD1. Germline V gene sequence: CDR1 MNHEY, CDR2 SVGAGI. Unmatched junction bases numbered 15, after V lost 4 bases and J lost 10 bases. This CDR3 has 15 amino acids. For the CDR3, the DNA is TGTGCCAGCAGTTTCGATAAGGCCGACAGGGTTGGAGCTTTCTTT. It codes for CASSFDKADRVGAFF.

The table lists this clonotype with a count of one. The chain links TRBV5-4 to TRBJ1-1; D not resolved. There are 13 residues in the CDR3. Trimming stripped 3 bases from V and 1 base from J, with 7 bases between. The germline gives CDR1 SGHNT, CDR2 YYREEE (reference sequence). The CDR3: CASSSSANTEAFF. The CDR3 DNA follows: TGTGCCAGCAGCTCCTCAGCGAACACTGAAGCTTTCTTT.

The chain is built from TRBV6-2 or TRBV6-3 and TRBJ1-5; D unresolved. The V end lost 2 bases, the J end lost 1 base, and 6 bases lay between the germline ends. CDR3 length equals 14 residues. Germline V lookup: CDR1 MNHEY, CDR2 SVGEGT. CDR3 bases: TGTGCCAGCAGTTACGTCTCCAGCAATCAGCCCCAGCATTTT. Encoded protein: CASSYVSSNQPQHF.

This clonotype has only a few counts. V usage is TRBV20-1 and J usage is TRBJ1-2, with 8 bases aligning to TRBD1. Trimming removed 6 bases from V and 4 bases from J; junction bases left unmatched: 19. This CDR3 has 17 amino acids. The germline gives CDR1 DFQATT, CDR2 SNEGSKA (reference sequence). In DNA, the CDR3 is TGCAGTGCCCTACTGACAGGGGTCGCCGGGGGTGCCTATGGCTACACCTTC. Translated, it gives CSALLTGVAGGAYGYTF.

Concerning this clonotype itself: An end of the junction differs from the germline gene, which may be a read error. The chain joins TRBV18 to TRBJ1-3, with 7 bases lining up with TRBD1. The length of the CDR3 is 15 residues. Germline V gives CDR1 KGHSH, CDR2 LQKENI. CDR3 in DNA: TGTGCCAGCTCACCAGAAACAGGGGCTGGGAACACCATATATTTT. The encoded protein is CASSPETGAGNTIYF.

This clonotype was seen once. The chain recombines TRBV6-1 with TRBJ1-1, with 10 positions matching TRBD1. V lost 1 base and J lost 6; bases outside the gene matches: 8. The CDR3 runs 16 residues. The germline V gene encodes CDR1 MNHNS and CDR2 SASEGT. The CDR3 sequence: CASSEVRGQGWAEAFF. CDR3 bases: TGTGCCAGCAGTGAAGTCAGGGGACAGGGGTGGGCTGAAGCTTTCTTT.

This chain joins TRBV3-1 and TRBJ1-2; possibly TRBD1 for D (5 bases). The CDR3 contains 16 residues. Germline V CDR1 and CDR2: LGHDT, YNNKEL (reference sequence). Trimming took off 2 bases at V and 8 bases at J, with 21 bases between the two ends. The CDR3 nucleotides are TGTGCCAGCAGCCAAAGCCTGCTCCGGGACCAGAGGGGCTACACCTTC. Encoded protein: CASSQSLLRDQRGYTF.

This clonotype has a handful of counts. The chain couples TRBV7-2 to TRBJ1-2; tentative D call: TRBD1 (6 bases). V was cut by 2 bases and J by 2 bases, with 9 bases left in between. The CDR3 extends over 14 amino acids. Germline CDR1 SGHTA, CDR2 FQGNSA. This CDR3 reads CASSLTRGNYGYTF. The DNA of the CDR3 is TGTGCCAGCAGCTTAACGAGGGGGAACTATGGCTACACCTTC. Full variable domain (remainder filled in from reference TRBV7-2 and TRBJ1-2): GAGVSQSPSNKVTEKGKDVELRCDPISGHTALYWYRQSLGQGLEFLIYFQGNSAPDKSGLPSDRFSAERTGGSVSTLTIQRTQQEDSAVYLCASSLTRGNYGYTFGSGTRLTVV.

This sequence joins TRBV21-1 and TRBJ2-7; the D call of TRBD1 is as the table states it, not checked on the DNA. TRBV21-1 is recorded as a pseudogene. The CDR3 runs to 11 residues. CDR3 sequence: CASSKAGQFSF. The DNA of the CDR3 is TGTGCCAGCAGCAAAGCGGGACAGTTTAGCTTC.

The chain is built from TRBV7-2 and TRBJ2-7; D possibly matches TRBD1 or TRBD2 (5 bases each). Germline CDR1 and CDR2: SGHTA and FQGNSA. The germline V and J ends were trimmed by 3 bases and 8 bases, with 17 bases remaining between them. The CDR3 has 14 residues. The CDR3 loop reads CASSFGDRKVKQYF. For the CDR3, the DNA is TGTGCCAGCAGCTTTGGGGACCGGAAGGTTAAGCAGTACTTC.

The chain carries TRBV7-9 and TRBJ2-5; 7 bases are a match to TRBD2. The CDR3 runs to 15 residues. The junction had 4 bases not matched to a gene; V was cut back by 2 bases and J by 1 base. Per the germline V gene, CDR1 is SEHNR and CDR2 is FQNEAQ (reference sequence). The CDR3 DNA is TGTGCCAGCAGCTTACGGGAGGCACCCCAAGAGACCCAGTACTTC. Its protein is CASSLREAPQETQYF.

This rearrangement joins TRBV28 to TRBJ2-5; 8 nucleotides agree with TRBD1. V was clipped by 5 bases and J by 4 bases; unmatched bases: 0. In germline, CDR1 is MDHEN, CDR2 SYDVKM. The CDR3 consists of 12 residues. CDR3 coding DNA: TGTGCCAGCAGTCAGGGGGCAGAGACCCAGTACTTC. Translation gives CASSQGAETQYF.

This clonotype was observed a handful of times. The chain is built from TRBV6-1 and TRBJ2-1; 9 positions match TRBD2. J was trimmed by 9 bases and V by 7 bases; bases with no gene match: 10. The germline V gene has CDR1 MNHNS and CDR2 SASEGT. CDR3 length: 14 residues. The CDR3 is CASIWGGRALEQFF. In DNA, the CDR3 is TGTGCCAGCATTTGGGGCGGGAGGGCCCTTGAGCAGTTCTTC.

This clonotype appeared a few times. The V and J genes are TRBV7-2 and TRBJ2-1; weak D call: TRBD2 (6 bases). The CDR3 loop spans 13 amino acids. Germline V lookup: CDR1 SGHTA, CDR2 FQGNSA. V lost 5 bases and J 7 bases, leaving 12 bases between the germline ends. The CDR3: CASSPGLPNEQFF. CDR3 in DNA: TGTGCCAGCAGCCCCGGACTACCTAATGAGCAGTTCTTC.

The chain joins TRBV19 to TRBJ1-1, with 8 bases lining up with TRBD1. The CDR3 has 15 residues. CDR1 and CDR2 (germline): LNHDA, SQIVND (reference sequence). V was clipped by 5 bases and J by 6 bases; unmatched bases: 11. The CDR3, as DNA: TGTGCCAGTAGTTATGGGGGGGCGGACAGGGCTGAAGCTTTCTTT. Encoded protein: CASSYGGADRAEAFF.

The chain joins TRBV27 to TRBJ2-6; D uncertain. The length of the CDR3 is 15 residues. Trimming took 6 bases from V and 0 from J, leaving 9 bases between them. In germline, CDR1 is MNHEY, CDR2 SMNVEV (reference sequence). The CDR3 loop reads CASSQFRSGANVLTF. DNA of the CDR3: TGTGCCAGCAGCCAATTCCGCTCTGGGGCCAACGTCCTGACTTTC.